The sequence of this TCR beta chain was determined in a study of T-cell reconstitution after alpha-beta-depleted transplantation in children. The CDR3 runs 12 residues. CDR1 SGHRS and CDR2 YFSETQ come from the germline V gene. Library preparation (for TCRbeta) was performed with unique molecular identifiers. MiXCR, run by TCRdb on the PCR reads, gives a single entry per CDR3 protein. The profile shows about 500,000 distinct CDR3 sequences, over 25% of them singletons. There are many counts of this clonotype. An end of the junction does not agree with germline; a read error may underlie this. The rearrangement joins TRBV5-1 to TRBJ1-1; no definite D call. The sample consisted of PBMCs from the stem cell graft donor, taken from the stem cell graft. This TCR derives from a human donor who donated a stem cell graft to a child with aplastic anemia. The CDR3 reads CASSTGNTEAFF. In DNA, the CDR3 is TGTGCCAGCAGCACGGGGAACACTGAAGCTTTCTTT.